This TCR beta chain was identified in a study of blood T cells in healthy people across ages. Study overall: For every two T cells, template switching captured about one barcoded beta molecule. Notes on the study in general: With age, beta diversity per million T cells declined roughly linearly, significantly by 40 to 50. CMV infection status of these donors was not known.

A second 7 to 11 cycle PCR used barcoded and J-beta primers. TCRdb analysed the 5' RACE reads with MiXCR anew, one entry per CDR3 protein. The sample shows 650,000 or so distinct CDR3 sequences, roughly half of them seen only once. Note on this clonotype: The antigen is undetermined.

Healthy Caucasian individuals from Russia aged about 6 to 90 served as donors. This receptor was identified in a woman of 80 years or more in good health. The sample comprised blood.

Written as DNA, the CDR3 is TGTGCCAGCAGCCTGGGAGGGGGCGGAGGGGAAAAACTGTTTTTT. Protein: CASSLGGGGGEKLFF. This sequence joins TRBV28 and TRBJ1-4; TRBD1 matches 7 bases. After removal of 6 bases from V and 8 bases from J, the junction contained 12 bases not matched to a gene. The CDR3 totals 15 residues. Germline CDR1 is MDHEN and CDR2 is SYDVKM.